The T cell receptor beta chain under discussion was sequenced for a study of CXCR3-negative and CXCR3-positive naive CD8 T cells. The study, taken as a whole, reports: Comparably high diversity was seen in both naive subsets, and much lower diversity in memory CD8+ cells. Naive CXCR3-positive cells had TRB CDR3s more hydrophobic than those of CXCR3-negative naive cells.

Germline V gives CDR1 WSHSY, CDR2 SAAADI. CDR3 size: 15 residues. 5' RACE that incorporated UMI labels was used to prepare the TRB cDNA libraries. After re-calling the 5' RACE reads, TCRdb lists one entry per CDR3 protein, DNA absent. The listing contains nearly 110,000 distinct CDR3 sequences. A note on this clonotype: The antigen is undetermined.

Sample: naive CXCR3+ CD8+ T cells from blood. The subset is: CD45RO-CCR7+CD27+CD95- naive CD8+ T cells expressing CXCR3 (TNR3+). The chain employs TRBV10-2 and TRBJ1-5. This clonotype was obtained from a human donor in good health. Some clones in this sample may be carry-over from other donors' samples. CDR3 amino acids: CASSSAGPGDESQHF.